This T cell receptor (beta chain) was recovered during a study of shared clonotypes between healthy human individuals. For each subset, genomic DNA was distributed in equal portions over several immunoSEQ plates. Measured with immunoSEQ multiplex PCR; TCRdb has only the in-frame clones, and not every one. The table lists a few million clones, around 94% of them singletons. In germline, CDR1 is SGHNT, CDR2 YENEEA. V lost 6 bases and J lost 4, with 9 bases in between. CDR3 length: 13 residues. Details on this clone: Its target is unknown.

Broader study findings: Naive CD4 clonotypes overlapped across a few donors at around 4.8%. Memory subsets generally showed lower estimated richness than naive subsets.

The sequenced sample consisted of naive CD4+ T cells sorted from blood. Subset of the sample: CD45RA+ positively selected. The J gene is TRBJ2-2, the V gene TRBV11-3; weak D call: TRBD1 (5 bases). This receptor was obtained from a man aged 18-30 years in good health. In DNA, the CDR3 is TGTGCCAGCAGTTTTAGGGGCACCGGGGAGCTGTTTTTT. Translated: CASSFRGTGELFF.